The T cell receptor (beta chain) under discussion was sequenced for a study of radiotherapy plus CTLA-4 blockade in lung cancer. The study's findings and limits: The best predictor of response was reported to be early blood T cell clone dynamics, with interferon-beta.

The CDR3 has 14 residues. Trimming removed 5 bases from V and 1 base from J, with 11 bases in between. Germline V gene lookup returns CDR1 SEHNR and CDR2 FQNEAQ (reference sequence). TCRdb keeps only in-frame clones here, not all; method: immunoSEQ multiplex PCR. The sample lists around 70,000 clones; around 81% were seen once. This clone was seen only a few times. What it binds is not known. The sample consisted of peripheral blood, taken from a patient treated with radiotherapy plus ipilimumab. The clonotype was recovered from a human donor with non-small cell lung cancer who had a partial response to radiotherapy plus ipilimumab. The gene calls are TRBV7-9 and TRBJ1-1; no clear D. CDR3 region: CASSPRFKNTEAFF. As DNA, the CDR3 is TGTGCCAGCAGCCCCAGGTTTAAGAACACTGAAGCTTTCTTT.